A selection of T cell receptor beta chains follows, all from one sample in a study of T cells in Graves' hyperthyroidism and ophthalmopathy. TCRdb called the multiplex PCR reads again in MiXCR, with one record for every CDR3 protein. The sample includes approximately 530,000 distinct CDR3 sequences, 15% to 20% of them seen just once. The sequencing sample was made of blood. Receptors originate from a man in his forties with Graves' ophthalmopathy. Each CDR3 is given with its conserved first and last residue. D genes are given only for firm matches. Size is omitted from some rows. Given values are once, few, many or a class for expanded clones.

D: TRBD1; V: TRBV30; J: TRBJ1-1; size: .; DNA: TGTGCCTGGACAGGGGGCTGGAACACTGAAGCTTTCTTT; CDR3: CAWTGGWNTEAFF
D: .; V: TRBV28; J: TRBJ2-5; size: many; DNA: TGTGCCAGCAGTTTATTCACTGAGGGACTCTCTGGGTCCCAGTACTTC; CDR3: CASSLFTEGLSGSQYF
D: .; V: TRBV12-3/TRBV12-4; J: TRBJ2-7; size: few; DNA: TGTGCCAGCAGTTTGGAGCGGGCTTCCTACGAGCAGTACTTC; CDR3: CASSLERASYEQYF
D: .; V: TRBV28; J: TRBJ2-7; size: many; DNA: TGTGCCAGCACCTCATCCGGGACTGAGGGTACGTGGCCGTACTTC; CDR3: CASTSSGTEGTWPYF
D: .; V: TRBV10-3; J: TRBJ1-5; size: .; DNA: TGTGCCATCAGTGAGTCAGGAGATAATCAGCCCCAGCATTTT; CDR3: CAISESGDNQPQHF
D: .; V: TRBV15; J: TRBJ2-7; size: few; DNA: TGTGCCACCAGCAGAGATCAGGGCTACGAGCAGTACTTC; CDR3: CATSRDQGYEQYF
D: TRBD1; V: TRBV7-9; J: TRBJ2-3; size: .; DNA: TGTGCCAGCAGCTTAGGGGACAGGGCATTTGGAGATACGCAGTATTTT; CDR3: CASSLGDRAFGDTQYF
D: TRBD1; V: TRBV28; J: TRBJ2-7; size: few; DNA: TGTGCCAGCAGTACAGGCCGGGACAGCTATAGCGAGCAGTACTTC; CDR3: CASSTGRDSYSEQYF
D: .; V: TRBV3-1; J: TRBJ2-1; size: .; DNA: TGTGCCAGCAGCCGGCACAGGGACAATGAGCAGTTCTTC; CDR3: CASSRHRDNEQFF
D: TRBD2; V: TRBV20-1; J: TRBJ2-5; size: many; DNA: TGCAGTGCTAGAGATTTAGCGGGAGGGCCCGGGGAGACCCAGTACTTC; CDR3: CSARDLAGGPGETQYF
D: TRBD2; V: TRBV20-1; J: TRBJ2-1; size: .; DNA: TGCAGTGCTAGTCTCCGGCGGGGGGGGAGCTCCTACAATGAGCAGTTCTTC; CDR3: CSASLRRGGSSYNEQFF
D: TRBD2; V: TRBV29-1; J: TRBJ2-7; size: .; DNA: TGCAGCGCCGACGGGACTAGCGGGAGGAGCTCCTACAATGAGCAGTACTTC; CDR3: CSADGTSGRSSYNEQYF
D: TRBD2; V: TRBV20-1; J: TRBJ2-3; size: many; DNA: TGCAGTGCCACAAAACTAGCGGGACTAACAGATACGCAGTATTTT; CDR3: CSATKLAGLTDTQYF
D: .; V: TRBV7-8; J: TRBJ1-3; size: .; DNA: TGTGCCAGCAGCTCTAGCGGAGTTACTGGAAACACCATATATTTT; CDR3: CASSSSGVTGNTIYF
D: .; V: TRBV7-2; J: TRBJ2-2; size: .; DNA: TGTGCCAGCAGGCAGGCCGGGGAGCTGTTTTTT; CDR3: CASRQAGELFF